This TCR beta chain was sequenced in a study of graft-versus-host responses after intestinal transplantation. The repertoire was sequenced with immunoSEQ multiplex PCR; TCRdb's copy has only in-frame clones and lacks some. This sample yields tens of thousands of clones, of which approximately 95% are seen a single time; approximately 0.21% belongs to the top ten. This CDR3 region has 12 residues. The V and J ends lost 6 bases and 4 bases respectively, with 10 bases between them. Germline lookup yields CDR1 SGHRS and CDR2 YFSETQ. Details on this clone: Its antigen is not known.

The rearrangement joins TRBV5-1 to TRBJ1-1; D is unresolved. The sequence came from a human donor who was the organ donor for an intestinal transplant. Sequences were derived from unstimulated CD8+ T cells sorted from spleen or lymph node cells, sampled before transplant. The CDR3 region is CASNREGTEAFF. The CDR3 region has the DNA TGCGCCAGCAATCGGGAAGGCACTGAAGCTTTCTTT.